Below are 32 T cell receptor beta chains sequenced from a single sample in a study of patients and donors after allogeneic stem cell transplantation. Each CDR3 protein is one row after TCRdb ran MiXCR on the RT-PCR reads. The table shows hundreds of thousands of distinct CDR3 sequences, with roughly 17% occurring only once. Sequenced sample: blood, either unsorted or a sorted T cell fraction (not recorded which). The receptors were gathered from a human donor who was either an allogeneic HSCT recipient or a stem cell or donor lymphocyte infusion donor (not recorded which). It is not recorded whose cells these are; they may come from a transplant donor.

This chain uses TRBV20-1 with TRBJ1-2; no reliable D call. Germline-derived CDR1 and CDR2 are DFQATT and SNEGSKA (reference sequence). Trimming took 4 bases from V and 4 from J, leaving 10 bases between them. The CDR3 consists of 12 residues. The CDR3 nucleotides are TGCAGTGCTATGCACCGACCCTATGGCTACACCTTC. Its translation is CSAMHRPYGYTF.

This clonotype came up a few times. J is TRBJ1-1 and V is TRBV5-1; the match to TRBD1 covers 7 bases. Germline loops: CDR1 SGHRS, CDR2 YFSETQ. CDR3 length: 18 residues. The V segment lost 3 bases and the J segment 1 base; nucleotides outside the gene matches: 15. The CDR3 here is CASSSERQGHSRNTEAFF. The CDR3 DNA is TGCGCCAGCAGCTCAGAGAGACAGGGCCATTCACGGAACACTGAAGCTTTCTTT. Full variable domain (remainder filled in from reference TRBV5-1 and TRBJ1-1): KAGVTQTPRYLIKTRGQQVTLSCSPISGHRSVSWYQQTPGQGLQFLFEYFSETQRNKGNFPGRFSGRQFSNSRSEMNVSTLELGDSALYLCASSSERQGHSRNTEAFFGQGTRLTVV.

The chain recombines TRBV6-5 with TRBJ1-6; a weak D match, TRBD1 (6 bases). Germline V gives CDR1 MNHEY, CDR2 SVGAGI. Trimming took 4 bases from V and 6 from J, leaving 13 bases between them. CDR3 length equals 15 residues. The CDR3 DNA sequence: TGTGCCAGCAGTTCCCTACAGGGTCCTAATTCACCCCTCCACTTT. As protein: CASSSLQGPNSPLHF.

The chain recombines TRBV27 with TRBJ2-5; 7 bases match TRBD1. The CDR3 consists of 15 residues. The V and J ends lost 5 bases and 1 base, in that order; junction bases with no gene match: 7. Germline lookup yields CDR1 MNHEY and CDR2 SMNVEV (reference sequence). The CDR3: CASSPLDRLQETQYF. In nucleotides, the CDR3 is TGTGCCAGCAGTCCCCTGGACAGGCTCCAAGAGACCCAGTACTTC.

This clonotype was picked up a small number of times. This chain links TRBV5-4 with TRBJ2-3, with TRBD2 matching over 8 bases. This CDR3 contains 13 residues. Trimming at V came to 4 bases and at J to 6 bases, leaving 4 bases not matched to a gene. The germline gives CDR1 SGHNT, CDR2 YYREEE (reference sequence). CDR3: CASSRGGPDTQYF. CDR3 nucleotide sequence: TGTGCCAGCAGCCGGGGGGGCCCCGATACGCAGTATTTT.

This clonotype was observed a handful of times. This chain uses TRBV7-9 with TRBJ2-7, with D perhaps being TRBD1 or TRBD2 (5 bases each). V was clipped by 5 bases and J by 6 bases, with 20 bases between them. From germline, CDR1 is SEHNR and CDR2 FQNEAQ (reference sequence). The CDR3 runs to 15 residues. CDR3 sequence: CASSPDGTVAREQYF. For the CDR3, the DNA is TGTGCCAGCAGCCCAGATGGGACCGTGGCCCGCGAGCAGTACTTC.

This sequence joins TRBV5-6 and TRBJ1-2; D possibly corresponds to TRBD1 (5 bases). This CDR3 comprises 15 residues. Trimming removed 4 bases from V and 4 bases from J, with 17 bases in between. CDR1 is SGHDT, CDR2 YYEEEE, per germline. For the CDR3, the DNA is TGTGCCAGCAGCCGAAAACGGAGGGGTGTCTATGGCTACACCTTC. Its translation: CASSRKRRGVYGYTF.

Note on this clonotype: A much larger clone is a single base away; this may be a read error. This chain joins TRBV2 and TRBJ1-2; D perhaps matches TRBD1 (6 bases). Trimming stripped 5 bases from V and 4 bases from J, with 11 bases between. CDR1 and CDR2 (germline): SNHLY, FYNNEI. The CDR3 runs to 13 residues. The CDR3 bases are TGTGCCAGCAGTTACCGGGACACCTATGGCTACACCTTC. Its translation is CASSYRDTYGYTF.

This clonotype was counted only a few times. The chain uses TRBV5-1 and TRBJ2-3; 9 positions agree with TRBD2. The CDR3 runs 14 residues. CDR1 is SGHRS, CDR2 YFSETQ, per germline. V shed 5 bases, J shed 6 bases, and the junction held 7 bases outside the gene matches. The CDR3, as DNA: TGCGCCAGCAGGGCCGCGGGGGGGCCGGATACGCAGTATTTT. Amino acid sequence: CASRAAGGPDTQYF.

The gene calls are TRBV7-9 and TRBJ1-3; 11 positions agree with TRBD1. Germline V gene data show CDR1 as SEHNR and CDR2 as FQNEAQ (reference sequence). This CDR3 region has 13 residues. The J segment lost 9 bases and the V segment lost 6 bases, leaving 4 bases of the junction unmatched. The CDR3 loop is CASRDRGLATIYF. The CDR3 DNA sequence: TGTGCCAGCAGGGACAGGGGGCTGGCCACCATATATTTT.

V and J are TRBV12-3 or TRBV12-4 and TRBJ2-1; 8 bases match TRBD2. The V segment lost 2 bases and the J segment 10 bases; nucleotides outside the gene matches: 7. The CDR3 is 14 residues long. The CDR3 loop reads CASSLSGGRYEQFF. The CDR3 nucleotides are TGTGCCAGCAGTTTATCGGGCGGGAGGTACGAGCAGTTCTTC.

The chain couples TRBV20-1 to TRBJ1-3; D remains ambiguous. The V gene lost 2 bases and the J gene lost 7 bases, with 18 bases spanning the gap. Germline V lookup: CDR1 DFQATT, CDR2 SNEGSKA (reference sequence). The CDR3 sequence is 15 residues long. The CDR3 nucleotides read TGCAGTGCTAGAACGGGCGGATCTATGGGGAACACCATATATTTT. Translating gives CSARTGGSMGNTIYF.

The chain recombines TRBV6-2 or TRBV6-3 with TRBJ1-1; D is unclear. V lost 4 bases to trimming and J lost 1 base, with 10 bases between them. Germline-derived CDR1 and CDR2 are MNHEY and SVGEGT. This CDR3 comprises 14 residues. CDR3 in amino acids: CASSFVGANTEAFF. The CDR3 coding sequence is TGTGCCAGCAGTTTCGTGGGAGCGAACACTGAAGCTTTCTTT.

The sample holds a few counts of this clonotype. The chain has TRBV25-1 and TRBJ2-1, with 7 bases that match TRBD2. This CDR3 region has 16 residues. The ends lost 2 bases at V and 5 bases at J; junction bases unmatched: 9. Germline assignment: CDR1 MGHDK and CDR2 SYGVNS. CDR3 protein: CASSEQGGSPHNEQFF. The CDR3 DNA sequence: TGTGCCAGCAGTGAACAGGGCGGGAGTCCTCACAATGAGCAGTTCTTC. Full variable domain (outside the CDR3, taken from reference TRBV25-1 and TRBJ2-1): EADIYQTPRYLVIGTGKKITLECSQTMGHDKMYWYQQDPGMELHLIHYSYGVNSTEKGDLSSESTVSRIRTEHFPLTLESARPSHTSQYLCASSEQGGSPHNEQFFGPGTRLTVL.

The chain has TRBV20-1 and TRBJ2-7; D is unclear. CDR1 and CDR2 from the germline V gene are DFQATT and SNEGSKA (reference sequence). The CDR3 runs to 11 residues. The CDR3 DNA follows: TGCAGGTTCGCTACCGGAAGCGAGCAGTACTTC. It codes for CRFATGSEQYF.

This clonotype was seen only a few times. This chain joins TRBV12-3 or TRBV12-4 and TRBJ1-5, with D unclear. The ends were cut back, 3 bases at V and 5 bases at J, with 11 bases in the middle. CDR3 length: 14 residues. This chain's CDR3 is CASSFAALYQPQHF. For the CDR3, the DNA is TGTGCCAGCAGTTTTGCAGCTTTATATCAGCCCCAGCATTTT.

This clonotype was observed a few times. The chain combines TRBV7-6 with TRBJ2-7, with TRBD1 as a possible D gene (5 bases). This CDR3 is 13 amino acids long. Trimming shortened V by 0 bases and J by 7 bases, and 10 bases separated the two germline ends. Germline CDR1 and CDR2: SGHVS and FNYEAQ. The CDR3 sequence is CASSLAVGQEQYF. The DNA of the CDR3 is TGTGCCAGCAGCTTAGCGGTTGGACAAGAGCAGTACTTC.

This clonotype was seen a few times. This chain uses TRBV7-3 with TRBJ2-1; D remains unclear. CDR1 and CDR2 from the germline V gene are SGHTA and FQGTGA. V gave up 1 base and J gave up 4 bases, with 8 bases separating them. This CDR3 spans 14 amino acids. The CDR3 nucleotides are TGTGCCAGCAGCTTAATTGGACGTTACAATGAGCAGTTCTTC. Translation: CASSLIGRYNEQFF.

This clonotype was seen ten or more times. The rearrangement joins TRBV7-8 to TRBJ1-2; D is uncertain. In germline, CDR1 is SGHVS, CDR2 FQNEAQ. The V and J ends lost 5 bases and 0 bases respectively, with 13 bases between them. This CDR3 region has 15 residues. The DNA of the CDR3 is TGTGCCAGCAGCCCCTCCCGTCGGACTAACTATGGCTACACCTTC. Its translation: CASSPSRRTNYGYTF.

The V call is TRBV6-2 or TRBV6-3, the J call TRBJ2-7; tentative D call: TRBD2 (6 bases). The CDR3 has 17 residues. Germline V CDR1 and CDR2: MNHEY, SVGEGT. V was trimmed by 5 bases and J by 7 bases, leaving 27 bases between them. The CDR3 sequence: CASSIRGTFLRRVEQYF. The CDR3 DNA reads as TGTGCCAGCAGTATCCGAGGGACTTTCCTCCGCCGAGTTGAGCAGTACTTC.

The chain links TRBV11-2 to TRBJ2-7, with a weak D call TRBD1 (6 bases). Trimming shortened V by 5 bases and J by 4 bases, and 15 bases separated the two germline ends. Germline CDR1 and CDR2: SGHAT and FQNNGV. The CDR3 consists of 14 residues. DNA of the CDR3: TGTGCCAGCAGCCTAAGGGGGTACCTATACGAGCAGTACTTC. As protein: CASSLRGYLYEQYF.

The table lists this clonotype with many counts. The rearrangement links TRBV5-1 to TRBJ1-6; no firm D call. Trimming took 6 bases from V and 5 from J, leaving 15 bases between them. CDR3 length: 15 residues. Germline CDR1 and CDR2: SGHRS and YFSETQ. CDR3 amino acids: CASNAEGRNNSPLHF. CDR3 coding DNA: TGCGCCAGCAACGCGGAGGGCCGAAATAATTCACCCCTCCACTTT.

The V call is TRBV18, the J call TRBJ2-5, with unresolved D. CDR3 length equals 15 residues. Germline assignment: CDR1 KGHSH and CDR2 LQKENI. Trimming took off 0 bases at V and 4 bases at J, with 12 bases between the two ends. The CDR3 protein is CASSPPSLPGETQYF. For the CDR3, the DNA is TGTGCCAGCTCACCACCGAGTCTCCCGGGAGAGACCCAGTACTTC. The complete variable domain, with remaining parts taken from reference TRBV18 and TRBJ2-5, reads NAGVMQNPRHLVRRRGQEARLRCSPMKGHSHVYWYRQLPEEGLKFMVYLQKENIIDESGMPKERFSAEFPKEGPSILRIQQVVRGDSAAYFCASSPPSLPGETQYFGPGTRLLVL.

This clonotype was seen many times. The chain carries TRBV7-9 and TRBJ1-2, with 7 bases that match TRBD1. V was pared by 5 bases and J by 2 bases, with 5 bases of the junction left unmatched. CDR3 length equals 14 residues. Per germline, CDR1 SEHNR and CDR2 FQNEAQ (reference sequence). CDR3 in DNA: TGTGCCAGCAGCCGGACAGGCGACAACTATGGCTACACCTTC. This translates into CASSRTGDNYGYTF.

This clonotype has just a few counts. This chain connects TRBV29-1 to TRBJ2-1, with TRBD2 matching 7 bases. The CDR3 loop spans 13 amino acids. Germline CDR1 is SQVTM and CDR2 is ANQGSEA. V lost 8 bases to trimming and J lost 3 bases; unmatched junction nucleotides: 7. CDR3 amino acids: CSWGGNIYNEQFF. The CDR3 DNA reads as TGCAGCTGGGGGGGGAATATCTACAATGAGCAGTTCTTC.

V gene TRBV24-1 combines with J gene TRBJ2-6, with D unresolved. Germline V lookup: CDR1 KGHDR, CDR2 SFDVKD. The CDR3 consists of 13 residues. Trimming cost V 5 bases and J 2 bases, with 3 bases left between them. CDR3 loop: CATSAAGANVLTF. The CDR3 DNA reads as TGTGCCACCAGTGCGGCTGGGGCCAACGTCCTGACTTTC.

This clonotype was recorded many times. The CDR3 is CASSGNEQYF. The CDR3 DNA reads TGTGCCAGCTCTGGCAACGAGCAGTACTTC. The chain has TRBV12-3 or TRBV12-4 and TRBJ2-7; D remains unclear. V lost 8 bases to trimming and J lost 5 bases, with 7 bases between them. CDR3 length: 10 amino acids.

The J gene is TRBJ2-4, the V gene TRBV4-1, with 7 bases that match TRBD1. Trimming took 4 bases from V and 6 from J; bases not matched to a gene: 9. The V gene's germline CDR1 is MGHRA and CDR2 YSYEKL. The CDR3 has 15 residues. In DNA, the CDR3 is TGCGCCAGCAGCCTCCTGACAGGGTCGGGAAACATTCAGTACTTC. Translated: CASSLLTGSGNIQYF.

This rearrangement joins TRBV6-1 to TRBJ2-5; TRBD2 matches 7 bases. J was trimmed by 2 bases and V by 7 bases; bases with no gene match: 7. This CDR3 spans 14 amino acids. Germline CDR1 reads MNHNS; CDR2 reads SASEGT. This CDR3 is CASTRGGVQETQYF. CDR3 DNA: TGTGCCAGCACCCGGGGAGGGGTGCAAGAGACCCAGTACTTC.

The rearrangement links TRBV11-2 to TRBJ2-7, with unresolved D. V lost 5 bases and J 1 base, leaving 12 bases between the germline ends. CDR3 length equals 14 residues. Germline V CDR1 and CDR2: SGHAT, FQNNGV. CDR3 protein: CASSPDPASYEQYF. CDR3 DNA: TGTGCCAGCAGCCCAGATCCAGCTTCCTACGAGCAGTACTTC.

In this sample, this clonotype turned up many times. This rearrangement joins TRBV4-1 to TRBJ2-1; TRBD1 is a possible D gene (5 bases). The germline V gene has CDR1 MGHRA and CDR2 YSYEKL. CDR3 size: 15 residues. Trimming stripped 1 base from V and 9 bases from J, with 16 bases between. The chain's CDR3 is CASSQVFRVGAEQFF. The CDR3 region has the DNA TGCGCCAGCAGCCAAGTTTTCAGGGTGGGTGCTGAGCAGTTCTTC.

This clonotype was counted at least ten times. CDR3 sequence (DNA): TGTGCCAGCAGAGCGGGGACCACAGATACGCAGTATTTT. Its protein product is CASRAGTTDTQYF. The chain links TRBV12-3 or TRBV12-4 to TRBJ2-3, with TRBD2 matching over 7 bases. The CDR3 has 13 amino acids. The ends lost 6 bases at V and 2 bases at J; junction bases unmatched: 2.